Following are 17 T cell receptor beta chains from one sample sequenced in a study of T cell responses to AZD1222 COVID-19 vaccine. Sequencing was performed with immunoSEQ multiplex PCR; in TCRdb, only in-frame clones are kept and a portion is missing. The repertoire has over 100,000 clones, 85% to 90% of them found once; the top ten carry approximately 20%. Here the sequenced sample was peripheral blood, taken on day 0 of AZD1222 vaccination. The origin of the receptors is an adult in good health.

J is TRBJ1-2 and V is TRBV28; 7 nucleotides match TRBD1. Germline assignment: CDR1 MDHEN and CDR2 SYDVKM. CDR3 length: 18 residues. Trimming at V came to 6 bases and at J to 0 bases, leaving 16 bases not matched to a gene. CDR3 bases: TGTGCCAGCAGCCCCCAGGGGGTCCATTTTAGGGCTAACTATGGCTACACCTTC. It is translated as CASSPQGVHFRANYGYTF.

The chain links TRBV7-2 to TRBJ1-3; D unclear. Trimming cost V 4 bases and J 2 bases, with 6 bases left between them. The CDR3 has 13 amino acids. The V gene's germline CDR1 is SGHTA and CDR2 FQGNSA. CDR3 coding DNA: TGTGCCAGCAGCTCCGATGCTGGAAACACCATATATTTT. Its translation is CASSSDAGNTIYF.

V usage is TRBV19 and J usage is TRBJ1-1; 7 bases are shared with TRBD1. Per germline, CDR1 LNHDA and CDR2 SQIVND (reference sequence). V dropped 4 bases and J dropped 7; count of bases not matched to a gene: 6. This CDR3 has 13 amino acids. CDR3 residues: CASSTSTGFEAFF. Written as DNA, the CDR3 is TGTGCCAGTAGTACTTCGACAGGGTTTGAAGCTTTCTTT. Combining the CDR3 with reference TRBV19 and TRBJ1-1 gives the whole variable domain DGGITQSPKYLFRKEGQNVTLSCEQNLNHDAMYWYRQDPGQGLRLIYYSQIVNDFQKGDIAEGYSVSREKKESFPLTVTSAQKNPTAFYLCASSTSTGFEAFFGQGTRLTVV.

This clone was seen only a few times. The V call is TRBV7-2, the J call TRBJ2-7; 7 positions match TRBD1. This CDR3 contains 14 residues. J was trimmed by 7 bases and V by 8 bases; bases with no gene match: 14. Germline V gene lookup returns CDR1 SGHTA and CDR2 FQGNSA. In nucleotides, the CDR3 is TGTGCCAGCGGATCAATGGGACAGTTTCGTGAGCAGTACTTC. Encoded protein: CASGSMGQFREQYF.

The V call is TRBV20-1, the J call TRBJ2-7; 7 nucleotides line up with TRBD2. This CDR3 has 14 residues. CDR1 and CDR2 from the germline V gene are DFQATT and SNEGSKA (reference sequence). Trimming took 3 bases from V and 6 from J; bases not matched to a gene: 11. The CDR3 sequence is CSASKASGLREQYF. CDR3 in DNA: TGCAGTGCTAGTAAGGCTAGCGGACTACGCGAGCAGTACTTC.

The chain is built from TRBV2 and TRBJ1-4; D may be TRBD1 (6 bases). There are 15 residues in the CDR3. Germline lookup yields CDR1 SNHLY and CDR2 FYNNEI. Trimming removed 10 bases from V and 10 bases from J, with 25 bases in between. CDR3 residues: CATHTGKRGIGKLFF. The CDR3, as DNA: TGTGCCACCCACACAGGGAAAAGGGGGATTGGAAAACTGTTTTTT.

The chain uses TRBV19 and TRBJ1-2, with 7 bases that match TRBD1. Unmatched junction bases numbered 4, after V lost 3 bases and J lost 6 bases. The germline gives CDR1 LNHDA, CDR2 SQIVND (reference sequence). The CDR3 loop spans 13 amino acids. The CDR3 DNA reads as TGTGCCAGTAGTATCGGGACAGCAAATGGCTACACCTTC. This codes for CASSIGTANGYTF. The full variable domain, rest sourced from reference TRBV19 and TRBJ1-2, is DGGITQSPKYLFRKEGQNVTLSCEQNLNHDAMYWYRQDPGQGLRLIYYSQIVNDFQKGDIAEGYSVSREKKESFPLTVTSAQKNPTAFYLCASSIGTANGYTFGSGTRLTVV.

The rearrangement joins TRBV5-6 to TRBJ2-5; D unresolved. Germline V gives CDR1 SGHDT, CDR2 YYEEEE. The V gene lost 0 bases and the J gene lost 2 bases, with 5 bases spanning the gap. The CDR3 extends over 13 amino acids. The CDR3 DNA reads TGTGCCAGCAGCTTGGACACGCAAGAGACCCAGTACTTC. Translated: CASSLDTQETQYF.

The rearrangement links TRBV7-2 to TRBJ1-5, with a possible D match to TRBD1 (6 bases). This CDR3 is 16 amino acids long. Trimming took off 3 bases at V and 6 bases at J, with 18 bases between the two ends. The germline gives CDR1 SGHTA, CDR2 FQGNSA. CDR3 sequence reads: CASSFEKRGGGQPQHF. As DNA, the CDR3 is TGTGCCAGCAGCTTTGAAAAGCGGGGGGGCGGTCAGCCCCAGCATTTT.

V usage is TRBV4-2 and J usage is TRBJ2-7; D not resolved. V was trimmed by 3 bases and J by 7 bases, leaving 13 bases between them. CDR1 is LGHNA, CDR2 YNFKEQ, per germline. CDR3 length: 13 amino acids. The CDR3 spells CASSQGAGREQYF. DNA of the CDR3: TGTGCCAGCAGCCAGGGCGCCGGGCGGGAGCAGTACTTC.

The V and J genes are TRBV28 and TRBJ2-1; D ambiguous. The CDR3 runs 16 residues. Trimming took 1 base from V and 5 from J, leaving 15 bases between them. Germline-derived CDR1 and CDR2 are MDHEN and SYDVKM. Here the CDR3 DNA reads TGTGCCAGCAGTTTATACGCCAGGCGAAATAACAATGAGCAGTTCTTC. Its translation is CASSLYARRNNNEQFF.

The chain links TRBV11-2 to TRBJ1-2; the match to TRBD1 covers 7 bases. With 0 bases clipped from V and 3 bases from J, the junction kept 10 bases outside the gene matches. CDR1 and CDR2 (germline): SGHAT, FQNNGV. CDR3 size: 17 residues. This CDR3 is CASSLDSLGQPDYGYTF. The CDR3 nucleotides are TGTGCCAGCAGCTTAGATAGCTTGGGACAGCCCGACTATGGCTACACCTTC. The whole variable domain, remainder taken from reference TRBV11-2 and TRBJ1-2, is EAGVAQSPRYKIIEKRQSVAFWCNPISGHATLYWYQQILGQGPKLLIQFQNNGVVDDSQLPKDRFSAERLKGVDSTLKIQPAKLEDSAVYLCASSLDSLGQPDYGYTFGSGTRLTVV.

V is TRBV29-1 and J is TRBJ1-2, with 9 nucleotides matching TRBD1. V lost 6 bases and J lost 4; bases outside the gene matches: 9. This CDR3 has 14 residues. Germline CDR1 SQVTM, CDR2 ANQGSEA. As DNA, the CDR3 is TGCAGCGTGGACAAACAGGGGGCTGGCTATGGCTACACCTTC. Translated: CSVDKQGAGYGYTF.

V is TRBV9 and J is TRBJ2-2; possible D gene TRBD2, 5 bases. The CDR3 is made up of 15 amino acids. The V gene lost 0 bases and the J gene lost 6 bases, with 12 bases spanning the gap. Germline-derived CDR1 and CDR2 are SGDLS and YYNGEE. CDR3 region: CASSVVASFSGELFF. CDR3 nucleotide sequence: TGTGCCAGCAGCGTAGTGGCTAGCTTTTCCGGGGAGCTGTTTTTT.

The chain joins TRBV5-1 to TRBJ2-2; TRBD2 matches 9 bases. This CDR3 is built from 16 residues. From germline, CDR1 is SGHRS and CDR2 YFSETQ. V was pared by 4 bases and J by 2 bases, with 6 bases of the junction left unmatched. CDR3 region: CASSQGLAINTGELFF. CDR3 bases: TGCGCCAGCAGCCAGGGACTAGCAATAAACACCGGGGAGCTGTTTTTT.

V usage is TRBV7-8 and J usage is TRBJ1-5; D uncertain. The germline V and J ends were trimmed by 1 base and 6 bases, with 7 bases remaining between them. Germline loops: CDR1 SGHVS, CDR2 FQNEAQ. The CDR3 runs 13 residues. The CDR3: CASSLGLSQPQHF. In DNA, the CDR3 is TGTGCCAGCAGCTTAGGCCTAAGTCAGCCCCAGCATTTT.

This chain links TRBV5-6 with TRBJ2-1; tentatively, D is TRBD2 (5 bases). The CDR3 runs to 17 residues. CDR1 is SGHDT and CDR2 is YYEEEE in the germline V gene. V was shortened by 0 bases and J by 0 bases, with 13 bases between the two germline ends. Written as DNA, the CDR3 is TGTGCCAGCAGCTTGGGCGAGGGCCCTATCTCCTACAATGAGCAGTTCTTC. It yields the protein CASSLGEGPISYNEQFF.